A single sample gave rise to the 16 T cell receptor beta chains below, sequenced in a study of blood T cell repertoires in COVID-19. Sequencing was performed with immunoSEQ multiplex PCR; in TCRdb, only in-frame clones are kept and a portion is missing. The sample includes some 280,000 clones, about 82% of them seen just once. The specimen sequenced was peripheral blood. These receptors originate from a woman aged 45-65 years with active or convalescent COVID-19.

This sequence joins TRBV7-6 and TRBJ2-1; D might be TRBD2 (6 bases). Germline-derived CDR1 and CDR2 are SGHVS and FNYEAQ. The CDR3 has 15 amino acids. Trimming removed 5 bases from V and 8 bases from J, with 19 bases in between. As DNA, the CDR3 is TGTGCCAGCAGCCGCGGCCCTAGCGAGTCCTATGAGCAGTTCTTC. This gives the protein CASSRGPSESYEQFF.

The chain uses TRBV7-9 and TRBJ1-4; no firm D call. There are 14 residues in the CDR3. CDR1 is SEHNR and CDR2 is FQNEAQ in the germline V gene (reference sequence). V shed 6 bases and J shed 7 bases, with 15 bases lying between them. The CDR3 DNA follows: TGTGCCAGCAGTCTCGGGAGCTTGCGTGAAAAACTGTTTTTT. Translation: CASSLGSLREKLFF.

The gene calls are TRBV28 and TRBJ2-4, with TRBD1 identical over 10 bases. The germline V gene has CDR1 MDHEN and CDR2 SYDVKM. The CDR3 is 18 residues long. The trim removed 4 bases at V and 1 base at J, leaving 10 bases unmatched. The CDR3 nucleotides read TGTGCCAGCAGTTATGGGACAGGGGTTTCTGGCGCCAAAAACATTCAGTACTTC. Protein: CASSYGTGVSGAKNIQYF.

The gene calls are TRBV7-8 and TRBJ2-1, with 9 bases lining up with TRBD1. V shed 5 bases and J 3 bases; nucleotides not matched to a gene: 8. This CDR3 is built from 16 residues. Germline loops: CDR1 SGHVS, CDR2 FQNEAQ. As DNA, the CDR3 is TGTGCCAGCAGCCCGCCAAACAGGGGGCTCTACAATGAGCAGTTCTTC. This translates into CASSPPNRGLYNEQFF.

The CDR3 region is CASSPGLAGIYEQYF. The CDR3 region has the DNA TGTGCCAGCAGCCCGGGACTAGCGGGAATCTACGAGCAGTACTTC. This sequence joins TRBV5-4 and TRBJ2-7; 13 bases fit TRBD2. The ends lost 4 bases at V and 3 bases at J; junction bases unmatched: 4. Germline V gene sequence: CDR1 SGHNT, CDR2 YYREEE (reference sequence). The CDR3 spans 15 residues.

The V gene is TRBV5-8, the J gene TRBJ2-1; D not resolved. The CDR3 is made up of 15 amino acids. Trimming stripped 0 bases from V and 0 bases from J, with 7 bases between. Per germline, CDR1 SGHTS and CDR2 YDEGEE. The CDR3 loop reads CASSLGLLSYNEQFF. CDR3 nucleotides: TGTGCCAGCAGCTTGGGACTCCTCTCCTACAATGAGCAGTTCTTC.

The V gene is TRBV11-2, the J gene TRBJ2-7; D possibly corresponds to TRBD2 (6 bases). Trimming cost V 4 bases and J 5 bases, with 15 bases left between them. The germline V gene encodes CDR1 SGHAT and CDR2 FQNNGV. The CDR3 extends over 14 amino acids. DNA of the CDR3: TGTGCCAGCAGCTACTCCCTAGGCGGGGACGAGCAGTACTTC. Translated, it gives CASSYSLGGDEQYF.

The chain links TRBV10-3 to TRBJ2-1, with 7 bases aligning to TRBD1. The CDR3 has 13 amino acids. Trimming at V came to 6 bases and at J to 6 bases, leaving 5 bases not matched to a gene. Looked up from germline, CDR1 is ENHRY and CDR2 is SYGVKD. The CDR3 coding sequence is TGTGCCATCAGGGACAGGTTGACCAATGAGCAGTTCTTC. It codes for CAIRDRLTNEQFF.

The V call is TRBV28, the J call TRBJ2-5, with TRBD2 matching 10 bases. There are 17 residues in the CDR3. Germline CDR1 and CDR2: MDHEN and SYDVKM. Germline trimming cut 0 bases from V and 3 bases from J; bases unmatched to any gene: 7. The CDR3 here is CASSLWRRSGREETQYF. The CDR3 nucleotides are TGTGCCAGCAGTTTATGGCGCCGGAGCGGGAGGGAAGAGACCCAGTACTTC.

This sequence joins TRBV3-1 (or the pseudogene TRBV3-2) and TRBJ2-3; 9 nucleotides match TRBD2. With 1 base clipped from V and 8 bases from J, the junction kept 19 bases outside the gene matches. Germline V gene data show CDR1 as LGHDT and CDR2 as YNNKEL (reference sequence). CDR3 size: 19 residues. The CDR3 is CASSQGASPGLAAGRTQYF. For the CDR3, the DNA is TGTGCCAGCAGCCAAGGCGCGAGCCCGGGACTAGCAGCGGGTCGTACGCAGTATTTT.

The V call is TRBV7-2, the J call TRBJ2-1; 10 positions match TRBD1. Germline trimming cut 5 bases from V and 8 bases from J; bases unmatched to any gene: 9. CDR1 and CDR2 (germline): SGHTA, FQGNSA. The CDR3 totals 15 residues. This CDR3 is CASSATGTGAHEQFF. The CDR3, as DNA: TGTGCCAGCAGCGCGACCGGGACAGGGGCGCATGAGCAGTTCTTC.

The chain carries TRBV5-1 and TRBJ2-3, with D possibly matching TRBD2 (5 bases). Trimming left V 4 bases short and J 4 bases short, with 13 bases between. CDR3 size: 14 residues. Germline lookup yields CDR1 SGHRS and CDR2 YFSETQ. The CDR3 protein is CASSQEVIPDTQYF. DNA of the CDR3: TGCGCCAGCAGCCAGGAGGTAATACCAGATACGCAGTATTTT.

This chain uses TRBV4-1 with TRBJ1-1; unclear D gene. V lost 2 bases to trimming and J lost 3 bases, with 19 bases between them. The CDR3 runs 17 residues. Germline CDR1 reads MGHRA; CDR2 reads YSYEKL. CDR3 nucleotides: TGCGCCAGCAGCCAAATACGGCAGAGAGGTCCTTACACTGAAGCTTTCTTT. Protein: CASSQIRQRGPYTEAFF.

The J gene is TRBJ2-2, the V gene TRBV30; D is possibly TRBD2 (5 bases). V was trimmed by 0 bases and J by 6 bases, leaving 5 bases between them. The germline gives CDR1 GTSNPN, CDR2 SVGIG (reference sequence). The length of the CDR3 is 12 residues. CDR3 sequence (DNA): TGTGCCTGGAGTGTCGGGGCCGGGGAGCTGTTTTTT. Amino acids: CAWSVGAGELFF.

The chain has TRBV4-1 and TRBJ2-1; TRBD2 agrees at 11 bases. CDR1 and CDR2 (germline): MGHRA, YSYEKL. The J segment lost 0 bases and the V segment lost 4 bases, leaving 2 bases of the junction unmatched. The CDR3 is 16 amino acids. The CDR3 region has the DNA TGCGCCAGCAGCCGACTAGCGGGGATCTCCTACAATGAGCAGTTCTTC. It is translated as CASSRLAGISYNEQFF.

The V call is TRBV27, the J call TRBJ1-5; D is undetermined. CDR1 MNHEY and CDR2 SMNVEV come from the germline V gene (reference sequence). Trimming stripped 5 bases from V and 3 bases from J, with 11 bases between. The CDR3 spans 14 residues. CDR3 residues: CASSLRGPNQPQHF. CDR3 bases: TGTGCCAGCAGTCTCCGTGGGCCCAATCAGCCCCAGCATTTT.